The 12 T cell receptor beta chains below all came from one sample that was sequenced in a study of cytomegalovirus exposure and HLA in healthy donors. PCR employed 60 Vbeta and 13 Jbeta primers. Clones were read by immunoSEQ multiplex PCR, and TCRdb kept only the in-frame ones, dropping some. The table shows under 200,000 clones, with 87% occurring only once. Sequencing was performed on PBMCs. These TCRs come from a boy aged 2 to 9 in good health and CMV-seronegative.

This rearrangement joins TRBV27 to TRBJ2-5, with 11 bases aligning to TRBD1. The J call may be faulty, since TRBJ2-7 better matches the DNA end. The CDR3 loop spans 13 amino acids. Germline-derived CDR1 and CDR2 are MNHEY and SMNVEV (reference sequence). The CDR3 protein is CASEGTGGFEQYF. For the CDR3, the DNA is TGTGCCAGTGAGGGGACAGGGGGTTTCGAGCAGTACTTC.

The chain is built from TRBV25-1 and TRBJ2-3; 9 bases are shared with TRBD2. CDR3 length equals 11 residues. J was trimmed by 9 bases and V by 7 bases; bases with no gene match: 2. The germline CDR1 and CDR2 sequences are MGHDK and SYGVNS. CDR3 loop: CASILAGTQYF. DNA of the CDR3: TGTGCCAGCATTCTAGCGGGGACGCAGTATTTT.

The V gene is TRBV28, the J gene TRBJ2-7; 13 bases map to TRBD2. The CDR3 loop spans 18 amino acids. The germline gives CDR1 MDHEN, CDR2 SYDVKM. V shed 4 bases and J 3 bases; nucleotides not matched to a gene: 12. The DNA for the CDR3 is TGTGCCAGCAGTTACGGACTAGCGGGAGAGGGGGATTTCTACGAGCAGTACTTC. It is translated as CASSYGLAGEGDFYEQYF.

This clone was recorded only once. The chain uses TRBV28 and TRBJ1-6; 7 nucleotides agree with TRBD1. Germline CDR1 reads MDHEN; CDR2 reads SYDVKM. The V segment lost 9 bases and the J segment 0 bases; nucleotides outside the gene matches: 8. This CDR3 comprises 16 residues. The chain's CDR3 is CASIRTGFSYNSPLHF. The CDR3, as DNA: TGTGCCAGTATACGGACAGGATTCTCCTATAATTCACCCCTCCACTTT.

The rearrangement uses TRBV7-2 and TRBJ2-1; weak D call: TRBD1 (5 bases). V lost 3 bases to trimming and J lost 6 bases, with 15 bases between them. The CDR3 consists of 15 residues. CDR1 and CDR2 from the germline V gene are SGHTA and FQGNSA. CDR3 sequence: CASSLVARESNEQFF. The CDR3 DNA reads TGTGCCAGCAGCTTGGTGGCCAGGGAAAGCAATGAGCAGTTCTTC.

This chain connects TRBV5-1 to TRBJ2-5; a weak D match, TRBD2 (6 bases). Judging by the DNA end, TRBJ2-7 fits better; the J call may be wrong. The CDR3 has 14 amino acids. From germline, CDR1 is SGHRS and CDR2 YFSETQ. The CDR3 sequence is CASSLDAGSYEQYF. The CDR3 bases are TGCGCCAGCAGCTTGGACGCGGGGTCCTACGAGCAGTACTTC.

The genes are TRBV4-1 and TRBJ2-1; D gene ambiguous. This CDR3 has 15 amino acids. Trimming took 0 bases from V and 2 from J, leaving 8 bases between them. Germline CDR1 is MGHRA and CDR2 is YSYEKL. CDR3 DNA sequence: TGCGCCAGCAGCCAAGACAGTGCTGCCTACAATGAGCAGTTCTTC. This sequence encodes CASSQDSAAYNEQFF.

V is TRBV5-1 and J is TRBJ1-1, with D possibly TRBD1 on 5 matching bases. The CDR3 length is 13 residues. The germline V gene has CDR1 SGHRS and CDR2 YFSETQ. The V and J ends lost 4 bases and 0 bases respectively, with 7 bases between them. The CDR3 protein is CASSTGVNTEAFF. The CDR3 coding sequence is TGCGCCAGCAGCACGGGGGTGAACACTGAAGCTTTCTTT.

The rearrangement uses TRBV6-5 and TRBJ2-6; D gene ambiguous. V lost 6 bases, J lost 1 base, and 4 bases lay in between. Germline lookup yields CDR1 MNHEY and CDR2 SVGAGI. The CDR3 covers 13 residues. As DNA, the CDR3 is TGTGCCAGCAGGTATTCTGGGGCCAACGTCCTGACTTTC. Its translation: CASRYSGANVLTF.

Details on this clone: The sample has other DNA sequences that encode this CDR3 too. J is TRBJ1-1 and V is TRBV28, with 8 positions matching TRBD1. CDR1 and CDR2 from the germline V gene are MDHEN and SYDVKM. This CDR3 region has 15 residues. The V segment lost 6 bases and the J segment 1 base; nucleotides outside the gene matches: 7. This chain's CDR3 is CASSPGGTGNTEAFF. For the CDR3, the DNA is TGTGCCAGCAGCCCAGGAGGGACAGGGAACACTGAAGCTTTCTTT.

V and J are TRBV27 and TRBJ2-5; 11 nucleotides agree with TRBD2. Trimming cost V 3 bases and J 4 bases; bases outside gene matches: 7. The length of the CDR3 is 16 residues. Germline assignment: CDR1 MNHEY and CDR2 SMNVEV (reference sequence). The CDR3 DNA sequence: TGTGCCAGCAGTTTCATAGCGGGGGGGCAAGTAGAGACCCAGTACTTC. Translating it yields CASSFIAGGQVETQYF.

This clone was seen a single time. The J gene is TRBJ2-2, the V gene TRBV10-3, with unresolved D. Trimming shortened V by 6 bases and J by 5 bases, and 7 bases separated the two germline ends. The CDR3 loop spans 12 amino acids. Germline assignment: CDR1 ENHRY and CDR2 SYGVKD. The DNA of the CDR3 is TGTGCCATCAGCCTCGTTACCGGGGAGCTGTTTTTT. This gives the protein CAISLVTGELFF.